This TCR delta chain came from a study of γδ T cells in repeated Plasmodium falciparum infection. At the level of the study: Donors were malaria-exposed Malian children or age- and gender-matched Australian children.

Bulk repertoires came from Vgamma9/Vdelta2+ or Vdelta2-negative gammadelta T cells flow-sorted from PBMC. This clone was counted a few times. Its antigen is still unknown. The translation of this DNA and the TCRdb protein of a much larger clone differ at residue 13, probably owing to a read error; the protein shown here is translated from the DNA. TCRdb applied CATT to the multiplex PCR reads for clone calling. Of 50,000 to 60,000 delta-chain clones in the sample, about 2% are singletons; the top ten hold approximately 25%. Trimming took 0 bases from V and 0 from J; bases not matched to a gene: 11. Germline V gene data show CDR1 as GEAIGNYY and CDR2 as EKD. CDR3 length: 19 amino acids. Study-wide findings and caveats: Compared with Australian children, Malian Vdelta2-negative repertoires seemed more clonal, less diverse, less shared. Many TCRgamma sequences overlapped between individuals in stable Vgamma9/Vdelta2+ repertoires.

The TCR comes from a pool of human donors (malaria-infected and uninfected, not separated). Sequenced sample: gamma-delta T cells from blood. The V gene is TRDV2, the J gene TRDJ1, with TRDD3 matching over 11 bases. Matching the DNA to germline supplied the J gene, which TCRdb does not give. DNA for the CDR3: TGTGCCTGTGACACCGTAGGTGGGGGATACGTGGGGCACACCGATAAACTCATCTTT. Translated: CACDTVGGGYVGHTDKLIF.